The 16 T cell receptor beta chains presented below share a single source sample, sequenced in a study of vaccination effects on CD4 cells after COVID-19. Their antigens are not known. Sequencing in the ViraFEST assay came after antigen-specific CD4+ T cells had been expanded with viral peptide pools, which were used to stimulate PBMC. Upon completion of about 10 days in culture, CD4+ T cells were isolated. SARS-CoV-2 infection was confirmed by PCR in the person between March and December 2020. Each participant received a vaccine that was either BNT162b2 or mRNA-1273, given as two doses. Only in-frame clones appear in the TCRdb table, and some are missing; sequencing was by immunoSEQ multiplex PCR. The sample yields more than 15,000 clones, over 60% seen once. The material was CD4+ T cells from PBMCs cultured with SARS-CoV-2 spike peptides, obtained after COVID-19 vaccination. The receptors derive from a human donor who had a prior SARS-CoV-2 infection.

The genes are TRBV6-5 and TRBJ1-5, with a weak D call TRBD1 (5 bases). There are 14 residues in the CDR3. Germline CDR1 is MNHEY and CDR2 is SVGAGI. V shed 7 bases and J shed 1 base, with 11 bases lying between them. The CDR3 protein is CASTRQTSNQPQHF. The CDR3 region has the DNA TGTGCCAGCACGAGACAGACAAGCAATCAGCCCCAGCATTTT.

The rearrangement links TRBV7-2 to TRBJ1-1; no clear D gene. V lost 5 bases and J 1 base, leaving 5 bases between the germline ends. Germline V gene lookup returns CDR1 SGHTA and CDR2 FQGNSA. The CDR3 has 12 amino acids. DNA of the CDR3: TGTGCCAGCAGCCGCGGGAACACTGAAGCTTTCTTT. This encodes CASSRGNTEAFF.

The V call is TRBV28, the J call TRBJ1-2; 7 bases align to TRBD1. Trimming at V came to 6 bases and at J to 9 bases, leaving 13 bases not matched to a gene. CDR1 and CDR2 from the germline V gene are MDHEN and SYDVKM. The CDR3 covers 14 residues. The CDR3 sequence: CASSQPGQPLSYTF. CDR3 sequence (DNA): TGTGCCAGCAGCCAGCCGGGACAGCCTTTGAGCTACACCTTC.

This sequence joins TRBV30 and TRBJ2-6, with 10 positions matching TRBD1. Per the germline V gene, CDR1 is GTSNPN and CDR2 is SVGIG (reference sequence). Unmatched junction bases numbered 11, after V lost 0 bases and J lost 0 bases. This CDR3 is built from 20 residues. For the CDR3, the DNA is TGTGCCTGGAGTGTACGAGGACAGGGGGGATTCTACTCTGGGGCCAACGTCCTGACTTTC. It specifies CAWSVRGQGGFYSGANVLTF.

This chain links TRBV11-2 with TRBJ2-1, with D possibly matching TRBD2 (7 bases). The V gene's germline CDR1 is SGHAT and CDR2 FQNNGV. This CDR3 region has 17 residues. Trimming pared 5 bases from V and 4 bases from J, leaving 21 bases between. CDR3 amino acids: CASSPVGGGRLYNEQFF. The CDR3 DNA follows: TGTGCCAGCAGCCCTGTAGGGGGGGGGCGATTGTACAATGAGCAGTTCTTC.

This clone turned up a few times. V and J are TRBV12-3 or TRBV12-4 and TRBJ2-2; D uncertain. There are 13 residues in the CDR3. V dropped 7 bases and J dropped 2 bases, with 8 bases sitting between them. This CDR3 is CASIKGNTGELFF. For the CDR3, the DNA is TGTGCCAGCATTAAAGGAAACACCGGGGAGCTGTTTTTT.

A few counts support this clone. The CDR3 here is CASTRGAGTGNSPLHF. DNA of the CDR3: TGTGCCAGCACTCGGGGGGCAGGGACAGGGAATTCACCCCTCCACTTT. This chain connects TRBV27 to TRBJ1-6; 9 bases match TRBD1. CDR3 size: 16 residues. J was trimmed by 7 bases and V by 7 bases; bases with no gene match: 11. Germline values: CDR1 MNHEY, CDR2 SMNVEV (reference sequence).

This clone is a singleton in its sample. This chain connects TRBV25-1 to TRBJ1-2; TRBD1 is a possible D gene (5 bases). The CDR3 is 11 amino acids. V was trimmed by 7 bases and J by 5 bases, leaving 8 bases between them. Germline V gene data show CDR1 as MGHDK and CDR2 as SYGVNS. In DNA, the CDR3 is TGTGCCAGCAATTGGGGGTATGGCTACACCTTC. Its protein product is CASNWGYGYTF.

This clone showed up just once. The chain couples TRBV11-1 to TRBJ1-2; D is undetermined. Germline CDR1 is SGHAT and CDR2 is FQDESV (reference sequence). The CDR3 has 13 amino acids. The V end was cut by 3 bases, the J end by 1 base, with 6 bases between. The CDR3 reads CASSFEVNYGYTF. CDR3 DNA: TGTGCCAGCAGCTTTGAGGTTAACTATGGCTACACCTTC. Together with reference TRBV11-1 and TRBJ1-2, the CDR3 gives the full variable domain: EAEVAQSPRYKITEKSQAVAFWCDPISGHATLYWYRQILGQGPELLVQFQDESVVDDSQLPKDRFSAERLKGVDSTLKIQPAELGDSAMYLCASSFEVNYGYTFGSGTRLTVV.

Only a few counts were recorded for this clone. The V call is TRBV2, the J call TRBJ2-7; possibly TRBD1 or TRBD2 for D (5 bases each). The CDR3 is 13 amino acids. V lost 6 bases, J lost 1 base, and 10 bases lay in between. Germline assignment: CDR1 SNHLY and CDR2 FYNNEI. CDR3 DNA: TGTGCCAGCAGACGGGACGGTTCCTACGAGCAGTACTTC. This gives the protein CASRRDGSYEQYF.

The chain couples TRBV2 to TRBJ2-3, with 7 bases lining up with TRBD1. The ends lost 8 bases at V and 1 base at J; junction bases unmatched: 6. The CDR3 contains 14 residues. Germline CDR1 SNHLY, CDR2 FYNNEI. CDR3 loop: CASGAGTGTDTQYF. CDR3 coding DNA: TGTGCCAGCGGGGCCGGGACAGGCACAGATACGCAGTATTTT. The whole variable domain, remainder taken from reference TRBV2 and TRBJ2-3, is EPEVTQTPSHQVTQMGQEVILRCVPISNHLYFYWYRQILGQKVEFLVSFYNNEISEKSEIFDDQFSVERPDGSNFTLKIRSTKLEDSAMYFCASGAGTGTDTQYFGPGTRLTVL.

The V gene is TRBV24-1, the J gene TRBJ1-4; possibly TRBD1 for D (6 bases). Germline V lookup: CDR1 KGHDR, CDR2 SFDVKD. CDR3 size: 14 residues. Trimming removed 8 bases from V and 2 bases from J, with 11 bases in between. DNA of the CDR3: TGTGCCACCATTAGGGGGATGACTAATGAAAAACTGTTTTTT. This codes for CATIRGMTNEKLFF.

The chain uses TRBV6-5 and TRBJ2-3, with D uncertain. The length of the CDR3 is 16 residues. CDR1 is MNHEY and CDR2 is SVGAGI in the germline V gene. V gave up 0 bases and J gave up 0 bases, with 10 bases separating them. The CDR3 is CASSYSNQQSTDTQYF. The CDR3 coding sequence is TGTGCCAGCAGTTACTCGAACCAGCAAAGCACAGATACGCAGTATTTT.

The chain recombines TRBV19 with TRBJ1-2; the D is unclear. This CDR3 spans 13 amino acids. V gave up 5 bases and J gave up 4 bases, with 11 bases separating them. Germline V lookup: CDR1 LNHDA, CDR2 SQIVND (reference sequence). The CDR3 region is CASSYHQIYGYTF. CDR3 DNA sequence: TGTGCCAGTAGTTACCATCAAATCTATGGCTACACCTTC.

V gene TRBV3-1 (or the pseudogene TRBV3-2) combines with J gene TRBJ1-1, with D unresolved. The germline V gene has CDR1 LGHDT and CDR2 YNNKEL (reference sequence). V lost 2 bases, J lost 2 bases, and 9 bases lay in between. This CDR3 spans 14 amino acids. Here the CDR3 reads CASSQPQRNTEAFF. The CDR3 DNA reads TGTGCCAGCAGCCAACCGCAGAGAAACACTGAAGCTTTCTTT.

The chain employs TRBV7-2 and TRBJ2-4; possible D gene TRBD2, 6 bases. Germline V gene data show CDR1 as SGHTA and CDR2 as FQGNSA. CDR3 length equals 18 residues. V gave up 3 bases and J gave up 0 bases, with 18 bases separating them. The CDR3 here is CASSLGGSSPLAKNIQYF. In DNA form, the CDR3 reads TGTGCCAGCAGCTTGGGGGGAAGCAGCCCACTAGCCAAAAACATTCAGTACTTC.